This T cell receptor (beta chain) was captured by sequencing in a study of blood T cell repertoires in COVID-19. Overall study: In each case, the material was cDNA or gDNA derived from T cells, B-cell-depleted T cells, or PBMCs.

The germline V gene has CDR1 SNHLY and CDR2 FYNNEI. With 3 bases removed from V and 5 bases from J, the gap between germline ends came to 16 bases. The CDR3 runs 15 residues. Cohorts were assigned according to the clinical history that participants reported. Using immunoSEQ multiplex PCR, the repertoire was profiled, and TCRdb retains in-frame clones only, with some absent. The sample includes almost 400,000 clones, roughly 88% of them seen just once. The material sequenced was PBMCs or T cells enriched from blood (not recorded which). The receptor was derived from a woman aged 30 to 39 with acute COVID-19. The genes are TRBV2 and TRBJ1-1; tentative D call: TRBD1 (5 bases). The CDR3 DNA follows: TGTGCCAGCAGTGATAGAAGGGGAGGAGGTACTGAAGCTTTCTTT. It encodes CASSDRRGGGTEAFF.